Presented here are 18 T cell receptor beta chains from one specimen sequenced in a study of T cells in localized non-small cell lung cancer. TCRdb's copy holds only in-frame clones and misses some; the assay was immunoSEQ multiplex PCR. The data show 55,000 to 80,000 clones, approximately 84% seen once. The material was peripheral blood, obtained before any cancer treatment. Source of these receptors: a female donor of 60 years or more with stage I lung adenocarcinoma.

There are a few counts of this clone. The chain is built from TRBV5-4 and TRBJ2-3; D not certain. The germline V and J ends were trimmed by 0 bases and 4 bases, with 0 bases remaining between them. The CDR3 is made up of 11 amino acids. Germline lookup yields CDR1 SGHNT and CDR2 YYREEE (reference sequence). Written as DNA, the CDR3 is TGTGCCAGCAGCTTGGCAGATACGCAGTATTTT. Residues: CASSLADTQYF.

The chain couples TRBV5-5 to TRBJ1-3; TRBD1 is a possible D gene (5 bases). Germline CDR1 reads SGHKS; CDR2 reads YYEKEE (reference sequence). The CDR3 is 17 residues long. V dropped 5 bases and J dropped 2 bases, with 20 bases sitting between them. For the CDR3, the DNA is TGTGCCAGCAGTGTAATAACCTACGGGACCCCTGGAAACACCATATATTTT. It codes for CASSVITYGTPGNTIYF.

The J gene is TRBJ1-2, the V gene TRBV6-1, with D possibly matching TRBD1 (6 bases). V gave up 6 bases and J gave up 6 bases, with 14 bases separating them. The germline V gene encodes CDR1 MNHNS and CDR2 SASEGT. This CDR3 comprises 13 residues. The CDR3 spells CASRGQGFDGYTF. The CDR3 region has the DNA TGTGCCAGCAGAGGCCAGGGGTTCGATGGCTACACCTTC.

The chain's CDR3 is CSVLTATYEQYF. The DNA for the CDR3 is TGCAGCGTTTTGACAGCCACCTACGAGCAGTACTTC. The chain employs TRBV29-1 and TRBJ2-7; D possibly corresponds to TRBD1 (5 bases). This CDR3 comprises 12 residues. Trimming left V 5 bases short and J 2 bases short, with 10 bases between. The germline CDR1 and CDR2 sequences are SQVTM and ANQGSEA.

This clone was detected only once. This CDR3 reads CAWSVHTGELFF. The DNA for the CDR3 is TGTGCCTGGAGTGTGCACACCGGGGAGCTGTTTTTT. The rearrangement links TRBV30 to TRBJ2-2; D remains unclear. Looked up from germline, CDR1 is GTSNPN and CDR2 is SVGIG (reference sequence). The CDR3 runs 12 residues. Between the trimmed V and J ends, which lost 0 bases and 3 bases, there was a span of 2 bases.

The chain is built from TRBV6-6 and TRBJ2-7; the D is unclear. Trimming stripped 7 bases from V and 0 bases from J, with 13 bases between. The CDR3 is 14 residues long. The germline gives CDR1 MNHNY, CDR2 SVGAGI (reference sequence). DNA of the CDR3: TGTGCCAGCACGAGCCAGGAGAGCTCCTACGAGCAGTACTTC. Its protein product is CASTSQESSYEQYF.

The V call is TRBV7-3, the J call TRBJ1-1; no clear D. The CDR3 is 13 amino acids. Deletions cut 5 bases from V and 1 base from J, with 8 bases between. Germline V gene data show CDR1 as SGHTA and CDR2 as FQGTGA. CDR3 protein: CASSPLGNTEAFF. The CDR3 DNA reads as TGTGCCAGCAGCCCCCTGGGGAACACTGAAGCTTTCTTT.

This clone was seen only a few times. This chain connects TRBV6-4 to TRBJ2-2; 9 nucleotides agree with TRBD1. Germline CDR1 reads MRHNA; CDR2 reads SNTAGT. CDR3 length: 15 residues. J was trimmed by 5 bases and V by 6 bases; bases with no gene match: 7. CDR3 region: CASRAGQGSTGELFF. The CDR3 DNA reads TGTGCCAGCAGGGCGGGACAGGGTTCGACCGGGGAGCTGTTTTTT.

The chain carries TRBV19 and TRBJ1-2; D ambiguous. CDR3 length: 16 amino acids. Germline V gene sequence: CDR1 LNHDA, CDR2 SQIVND (reference sequence). Deletions cut 6 bases from V and 0 bases from J, with 17 bases between. CDR3 DNA: TGTGCCAGTAGATCACCGGGGTCCAGTACTAACTATGGCTACACCTTC. Its translation: CASRSPGSSTNYGYTF.

The rearrangement joins TRBV9 to TRBJ1-2; D is unresolved. Germline values: CDR1 SGDLS, CDR2 YYNGEE. This CDR3 is built from 15 residues. Trimming took off 0 bases at V and 1 base at J, with 10 bases between the two ends. The DNA for the CDR3 is TGTGCCAGCAGCGTAGGGGCAGGCGTTAACTATGGCTACACCTTC. Translation: CASSVGAGVNYGYTF. The full variable domain, with the rest looked up from reference TRBV9 and TRBJ1-2, is DSGVTQTPKHLITATGQRVTLRCSPRSGDLSVYWYQQSLDQGLQFLIQYYNGEERAKGNILERFSAQQFPDLHSELNLSSLELGDSALYFCASSVGAGVNYGYTFGSGTRLTVV.

This clone was detected only once. The genes are TRBV15 and TRBJ1-1, with D perhaps matching TRBD1 (5 bases). Trimming cost V 0 bases and J 3 bases, with 11 bases left between them. Germline CDR1 LNHNV, CDR2 YYDKDF (reference sequence). This CDR3 contains 15 residues. CDR3 residues: CATSRDIGAYTEAFF. The CDR3 nucleotides read TGTGCCACCAGCAGAGATATAGGGGCTTACACTGAAGCTTTCTTT.

J is TRBJ2-4 and V is TRBV5-6, with D tentatively TRBD1 or TRBD2 (6 bases each). The CDR3 runs to 14 residues. V dropped 4 bases and J dropped 7 bases, with 15 bases sitting between them. Germline V lookup: CDR1 SGHDT, CDR2 YYEEEE. For the CDR3, the DNA is TGTGCCAGCAGCCTTTGGGGGGCGGCGAACATTCAGTACTTC. This gives the protein CASSLWGAANIQYF.

This clone was seen only once. The gene calls are TRBV28 and TRBJ2-7; D remains ambiguous. Between the trimmed V and J ends, which lost 6 bases and 2 bases, there was a span of 14 bases. Germline V gene sequence: CDR1 MDHEN, CDR2 SYDVKM. This CDR3 is built from 14 residues. The CDR3 spells CASSDSQRPYEQYF. The CDR3 DNA is TGTGCCAGCAGCGACTCCCAACGACCCTACGAGCAGTACTTC.

The chain joins TRBV5-6 to TRBJ1-2; tentative D call: TRBD1 (6 bases). The CDR3 extends over 13 amino acids. Trimming pared 0 bases from V and 7 bases from J, leaving 10 bases between. CDR1 SGHDT and CDR2 YYEEEE come from the germline V gene. In nucleotides, the CDR3 is TGTGCCAGCAGCTTGGCCTCGGGGGCTGGCTACACCTTC. Translation gives CASSLASGAGYTF. The full variable domain, its missing parts supplied by reference TRBV5-6 and TRBJ1-2, is DAGVTQSPTHLIKTRGQQVTLRCSPKSGHDTVSWYQQALGQGPQFIFQYYEEEERQRGNFPDRFSGHQFPNYSSELNVNALLLGDSALYLCASSLASGAGYTFGSGTRLTVV.

This rearrangement joins TRBV6-6 to TRBJ2-3; 10 nucleotides align to TRBD1. There are 16 residues in the CDR3. Germline-derived CDR1 and CDR2 are MNHNY and SVGAGI (reference sequence). With 5 bases clipped from V and 5 bases from J, the junction kept 10 bases outside the gene matches. CDR3 nucleotides: TGTGCCAGCAGTCTCCGGGACAGGGGCGAGGGAGATACGCAGTATTTT. It is translated as CASSLRDRGEGDTQYF.

The chain uses TRBV9 and TRBJ2-7; TRBD1 agrees at 7 bases. Unmatched junction bases numbered 9, after V lost 2 bases and J lost 4 bases. This CDR3 comprises 15 residues. Per the germline V gene, CDR1 is SGDLS and CDR2 is YYNGEE. The CDR3: CASSVAPGQQYEQYF. CDR3 DNA: TGTGCCAGCAGCGTTGCACCGGGACAGCAATACGAGCAGTACTTC.

This sequence joins TRBV9 and TRBJ2-7; TRBD2 aligns across 12 bases. CDR1 and CDR2 (germline): SGDLS, YYNGEE. CDR3 size: 17 residues. The trim removed 4 bases at V and 6 bases at J, leaving 14 bases unmatched. CDR3 sequence (DNA): TGTGCCAGCAGCAGGACTAGCGGGGAGGTCCTCGGGCGCGAGCAGTACTTC. This sequence encodes CASSRTSGEVLGREQYF. The full variable domain, completed using reference TRBV9 and TRBJ2-7, is DSGVTQTPKHLITATGQRVTLRCSPRSGDLSVYWYQQSLDQGLQFLIQYYNGEERAKGNILERFSAQQFPDLHSELNLSSLELGDSALYFCASSRTSGEVLGREQYFGPGTRLTVT.

The chain combines TRBV27 with TRBJ2-1; D might be TRBD2 (7 bases). The CDR3 covers 14 residues. Germline-derived CDR1 and CDR2 are MNHEY and SMNVEV (reference sequence). Between the trimmed V and J ends, which lost 5 bases and 8 bases, there was a span of 16 bases. CDR3 sequence reads: CASSNSAGHHEQFF. In DNA form, the CDR3 reads TGTGCCAGCAGTAACTCAGCGGGACACCATGAGCAGTTCTTC.